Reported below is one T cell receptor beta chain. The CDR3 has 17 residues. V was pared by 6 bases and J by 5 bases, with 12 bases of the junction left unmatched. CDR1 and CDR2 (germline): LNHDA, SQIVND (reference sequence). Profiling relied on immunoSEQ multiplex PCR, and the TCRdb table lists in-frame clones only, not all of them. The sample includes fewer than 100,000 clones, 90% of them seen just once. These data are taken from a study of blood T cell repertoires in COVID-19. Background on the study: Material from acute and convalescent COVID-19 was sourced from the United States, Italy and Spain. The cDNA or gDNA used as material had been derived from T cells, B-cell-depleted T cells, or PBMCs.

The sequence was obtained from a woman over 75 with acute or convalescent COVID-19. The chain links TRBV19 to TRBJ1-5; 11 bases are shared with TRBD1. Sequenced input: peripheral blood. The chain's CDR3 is CASRSEPGQGGYQPQHF. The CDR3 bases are TGTGCCAGTAGATCGGAGCCGGGACAGGGGGGGTATCAGCCCCAGCATTTT.